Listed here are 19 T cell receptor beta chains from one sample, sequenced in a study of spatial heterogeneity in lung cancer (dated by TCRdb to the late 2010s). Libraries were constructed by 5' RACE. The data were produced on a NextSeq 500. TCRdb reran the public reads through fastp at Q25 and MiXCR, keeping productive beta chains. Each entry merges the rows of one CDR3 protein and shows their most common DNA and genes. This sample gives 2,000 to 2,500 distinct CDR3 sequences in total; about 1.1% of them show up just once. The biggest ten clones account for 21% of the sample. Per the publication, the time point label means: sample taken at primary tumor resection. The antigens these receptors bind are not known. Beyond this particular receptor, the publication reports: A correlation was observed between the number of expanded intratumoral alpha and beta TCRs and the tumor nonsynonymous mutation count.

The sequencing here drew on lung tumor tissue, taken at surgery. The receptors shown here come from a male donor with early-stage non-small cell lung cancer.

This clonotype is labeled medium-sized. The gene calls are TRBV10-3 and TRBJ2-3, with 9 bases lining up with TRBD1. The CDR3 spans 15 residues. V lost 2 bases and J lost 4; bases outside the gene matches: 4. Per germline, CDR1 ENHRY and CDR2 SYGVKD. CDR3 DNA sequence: TGTGCCATCAGTGAGCCGGGACAGGGCTCAGATACGCAGTATTTT. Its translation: CAISEPGQGSDTQYF.

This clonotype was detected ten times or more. Here the CDR3 DNA reads TGTGCCACCAGTGATACAGGGACAGTCGACCCCTACGAGCAGTACTTC. Encoded protein: CATSDTGTVDPYEQYF. V is TRBV24-1 and J is TRBJ2-7; 7 bases are shared with TRBD1. The germline gives CDR1 KGHDR, CDR2 SFDVKD. V trimming: 3 bases; J trimming: 2 bases; junction bases outside the gene matches: 9. The CDR3 has 16 amino acids.

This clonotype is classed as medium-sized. CDR3 region: CASSDPRLQGSLNYGYTF. The DNA of the CDR3 is TGTGCCAGCAGTGACCCCCGGCTACAGGGTAGCCTTAACTATGGCTACACCTTC. The chain carries TRBV25-1 and TRBJ1-2, with D maybe TRBD1 (6 bases). V was trimmed by 3 bases and J by 1 base, leaving 21 bases between them. Germline CDR1 reads MGHDK; CDR2 reads SYGVNS. There are 18 residues in the CDR3.

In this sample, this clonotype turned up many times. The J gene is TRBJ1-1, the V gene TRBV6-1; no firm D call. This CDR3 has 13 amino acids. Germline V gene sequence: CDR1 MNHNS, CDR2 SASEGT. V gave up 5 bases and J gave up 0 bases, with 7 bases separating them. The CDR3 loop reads CASSRDMNTEAFF. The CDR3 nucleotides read TGTGCCAGCAGTAGGGATATGAACACTGAAGCTTTCTTT.

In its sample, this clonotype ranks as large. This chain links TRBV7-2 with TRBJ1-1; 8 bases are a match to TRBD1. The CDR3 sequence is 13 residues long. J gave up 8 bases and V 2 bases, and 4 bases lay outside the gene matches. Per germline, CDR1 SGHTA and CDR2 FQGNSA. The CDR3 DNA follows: TGTGCCAGCAGCTTAAGTACAGGGGGGGAAGCTTTCTTT. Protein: CASSLSTGGEAFF.

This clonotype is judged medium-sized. CDR3 amino acids: CASSPVREGRYPAFF. The DNA of the CDR3 is TGTGCCAGCAGCCCCGTTAGGGAGGGGCGTTACCCAGCTTTCTTT. The chain joins TRBV6-1 to TRBJ1-1; tentative D call: TRBD1 (5 bases). The germline V gene encodes CDR1 MNHNS and CDR2 SASEGT. The CDR3 totals 15 residues. V lost 6 bases, J lost 10 bases, and 24 bases lay in between.

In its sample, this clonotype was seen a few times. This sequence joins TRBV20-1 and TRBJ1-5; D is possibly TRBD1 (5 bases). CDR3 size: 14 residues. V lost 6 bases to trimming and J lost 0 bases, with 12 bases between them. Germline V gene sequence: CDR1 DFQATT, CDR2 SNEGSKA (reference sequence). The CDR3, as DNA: TGCAGTGCCTCCCGGGGCCGTAGCAATCAGCCCCAGCATTTT. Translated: CSASRGRSNQPQHF.

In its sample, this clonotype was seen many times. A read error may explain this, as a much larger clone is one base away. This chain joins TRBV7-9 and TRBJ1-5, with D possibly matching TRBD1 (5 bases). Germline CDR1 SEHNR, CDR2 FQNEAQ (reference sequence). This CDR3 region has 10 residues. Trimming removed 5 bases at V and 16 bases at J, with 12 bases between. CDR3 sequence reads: CASSHRDVHF. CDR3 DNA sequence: TGTGCCAGCAGCCACCGGGACGTACATTTT.

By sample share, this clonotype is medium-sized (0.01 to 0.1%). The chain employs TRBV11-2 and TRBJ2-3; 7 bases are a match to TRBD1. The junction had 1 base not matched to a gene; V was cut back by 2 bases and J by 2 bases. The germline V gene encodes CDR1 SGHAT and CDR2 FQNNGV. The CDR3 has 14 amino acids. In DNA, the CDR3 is TGTGCCAGCAGCTTAACAGGGGACACAGATACGCAGTATTTT. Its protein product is CASSLTGDTDTQYF.

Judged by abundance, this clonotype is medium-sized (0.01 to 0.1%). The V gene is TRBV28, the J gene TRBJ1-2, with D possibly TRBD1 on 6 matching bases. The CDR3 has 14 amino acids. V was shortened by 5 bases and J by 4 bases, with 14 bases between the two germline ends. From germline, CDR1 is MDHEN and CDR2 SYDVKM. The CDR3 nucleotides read TGTGCCAGCAGTCCAAGGGGGTTGAGCTATGGCTACACCTTC. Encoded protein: CASSPRGLSYGYTF.

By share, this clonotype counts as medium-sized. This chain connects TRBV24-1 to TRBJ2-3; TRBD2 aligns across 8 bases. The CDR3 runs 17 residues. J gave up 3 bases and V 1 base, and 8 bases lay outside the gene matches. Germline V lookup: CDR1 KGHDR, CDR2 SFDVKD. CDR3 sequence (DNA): TGTGCCACCAGTGATTTCTCCCGGGAGGGGGGGACAGATACGCAGTATTTT. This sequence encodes CATSDFSREGGTDTQYF.

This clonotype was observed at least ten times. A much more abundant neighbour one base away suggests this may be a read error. CDR3 sequence reads: CASSGGTGEFEQYF. Here the CDR3 DNA reads TGCGCCAGCAGCGGCGGGACGGGTGAGTTCGAGCAGTACTTC. The chain uses TRBV5-1 and TRBJ2-7; the D gene is possibly TRBD2 (6 bases). The length of the CDR3 is 14 residues. CDR1 and CDR2 (germline): SGHRS, YFSETQ. With 4 bases removed from V and 6 bases from J, the gap between germline ends came to 17 bases.

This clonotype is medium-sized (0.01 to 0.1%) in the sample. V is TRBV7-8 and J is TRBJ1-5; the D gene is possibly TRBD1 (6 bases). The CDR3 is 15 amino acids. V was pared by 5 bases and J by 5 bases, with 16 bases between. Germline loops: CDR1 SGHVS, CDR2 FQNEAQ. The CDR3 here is CASSQNAGGDQPQHF. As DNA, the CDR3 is TGTGCCAGCAGCCAGAATGCGGGGGGCGATCAGCCCCAGCATTTT. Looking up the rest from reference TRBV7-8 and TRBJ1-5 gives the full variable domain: GAGVSQSPRYKVAKRGQDVALRCDPISGHVSLFWYQQALGQGPEFLTYFQNEAQLDKSGLPSDRFFAERPEGSVSTLKIQRTQQEDSAVYLCASSQNAGGDQPQHFGDGTRLSIL.

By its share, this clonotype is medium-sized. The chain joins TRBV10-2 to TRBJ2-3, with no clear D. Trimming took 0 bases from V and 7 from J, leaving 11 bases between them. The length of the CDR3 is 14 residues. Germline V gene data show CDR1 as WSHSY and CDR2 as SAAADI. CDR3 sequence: CASSESAAKNTQYF. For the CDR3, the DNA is TGCGCCAGCAGTGAGTCTGCCGCCAAAAATACGCAGTATTTT.

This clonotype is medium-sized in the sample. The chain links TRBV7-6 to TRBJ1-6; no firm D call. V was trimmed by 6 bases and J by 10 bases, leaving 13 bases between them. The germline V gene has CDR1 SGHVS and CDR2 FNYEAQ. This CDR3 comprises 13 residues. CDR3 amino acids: CASRISEGSPLHF. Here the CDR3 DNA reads TGTGCCAGCAGAATTTCCGAAGGGTCACCCCTCCACTTT.

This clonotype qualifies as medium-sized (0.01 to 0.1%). CDR3 DNA sequence: TGTGCCAGCAGCTTATTTGGTTGGGGCCCACCGGGAAACACCATATATTTT. This codes for CASSLFGWGPPGNTIYF. The chain is built from TRBV7-2 and TRBJ1-3, with D perhaps matching TRBD1 (5 bases). The V and J ends lost 2 bases and 4 bases respectively, with 18 bases between them. The CDR3 runs 17 residues. Per the germline V gene, CDR1 is SGHTA and CDR2 is FQGNSA. The whole variable domain, remainder taken from reference TRBV7-2 and TRBJ1-3, is GAGVSQSPSNKVTEKGKDVELRCDPISGHTALYWYRQSLGQGLEFLIYFQGNSAPDKSGLPSDRFSAERTGGSVSTLTIQRTQQEDSAVYLCASSLFGWGPPGNTIYFGEGSWLTVV.

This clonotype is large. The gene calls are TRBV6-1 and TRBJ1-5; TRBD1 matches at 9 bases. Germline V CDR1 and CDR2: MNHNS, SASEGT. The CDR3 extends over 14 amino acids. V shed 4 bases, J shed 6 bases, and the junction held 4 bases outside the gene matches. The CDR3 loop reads CASSGTGETQPQHF. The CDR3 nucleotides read TGTGCCAGCAGTGGGACAGGGGAGACTCAGCCCCAGCATTTT.

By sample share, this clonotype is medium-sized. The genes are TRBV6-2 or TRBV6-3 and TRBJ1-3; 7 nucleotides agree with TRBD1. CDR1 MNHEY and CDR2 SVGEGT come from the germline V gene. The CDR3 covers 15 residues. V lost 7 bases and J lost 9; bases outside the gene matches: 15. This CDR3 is CASKPPGQSYGTIYF. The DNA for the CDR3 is TGTGCCAGCAAGCCTCCGGGACAGAGTTATGGCACCATATATTTT.

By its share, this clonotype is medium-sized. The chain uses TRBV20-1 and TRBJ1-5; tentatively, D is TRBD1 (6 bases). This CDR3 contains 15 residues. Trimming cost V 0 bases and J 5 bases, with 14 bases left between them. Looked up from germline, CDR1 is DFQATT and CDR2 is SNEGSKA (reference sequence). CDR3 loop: CSARDIQGIDQPQHF. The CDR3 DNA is TGCAGTGCTAGAGATATCCAGGGGATCGATCAGCCCCAGCATTTT.